The sequence of this T cell receptor (beta chain) was determined in a study of PD-L1 blockade in urothelial cancer. The CDR3 is 15 amino acids. Trimming cost V 4 bases and J 1 base; bases outside gene matches: 5. Germline values: CDR1 LNHDA, CDR2 SQIVND (reference sequence). This clone was recorded once. As to time point: pretreatment peripheral blood. Each PCR received spiked synthetic TCR analog templates. Profiling relied on immunoSEQ multiplex PCR, and the TCRdb table lists in-frame clones only, not all of them. The profile covers tens of thousands of clones, with around 83% appearing a single time and over 2% taken by the ten largest.

Sequencing used PBMCs, obtained around atezolizumab (anti-PD-L1) treatment. This chain links TRBV19 with TRBJ1-1; 8 nucleotides line up with TRBD1. The clonotype comes from a man aged 55 to 70 with urothelial cancer. CDR3 bases: TGTGCCAGTAGTACCGGCGACAGGGGGAACACTGAAGCTTTCTTT. The encoded protein is CASSTGDRGNTEAFF.